The present T cell receptor beta chain was sequenced within a study of identical twins. Germline V gene data show CDR1 as KGHSH and CDR2 as LQKENI. The CDR3 contains 15 residues. V dropped 7 bases and J dropped 5 bases, with 18 bases sitting between them. TCRdb independently ran MiXCR on the 5' RACE reads; one entry per CDR3 protein. The sample records 250,000 to 300,000 distinct CDR3 sequences, 8% to 9.5% being singletons. These same data were also listed under a study on yellow fever vaccine responses in identical twins.

Input material: CD8+ T cells sorted from blood. V and J are TRBV18 and TRBJ2-1; D is undetermined. The TCR was taken from a woman under 30 in good health. The DNA of the CDR3 is TGTGCCAGCTGTTTCGGCCATGAGAACAACAATGAGCAGTTCTTC. It codes for CASCFGHENNNEQFF. The complete variable domain, with remaining parts taken from reference TRBV18 and TRBJ2-1, reads NAGVMQNPRHLVRRRGQEARLRCSPMKGHSHVYWYRQLPEEGLKFMVYLQKENIIDESGMPKERFSAEFPKEGPSILRIQQVVRGDSAAYFCASCFGHENNNEQFFGPGTRLTVL.